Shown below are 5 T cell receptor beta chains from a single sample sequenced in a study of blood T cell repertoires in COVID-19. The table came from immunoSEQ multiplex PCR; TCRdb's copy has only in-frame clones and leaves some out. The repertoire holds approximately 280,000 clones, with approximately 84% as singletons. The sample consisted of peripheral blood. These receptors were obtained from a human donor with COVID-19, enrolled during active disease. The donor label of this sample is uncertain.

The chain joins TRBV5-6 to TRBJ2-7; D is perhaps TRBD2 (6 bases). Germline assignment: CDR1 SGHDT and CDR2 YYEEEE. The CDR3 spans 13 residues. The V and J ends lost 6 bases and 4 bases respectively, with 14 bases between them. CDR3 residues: CASNPQEGYEQYF. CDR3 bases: TGTGCCAGCAATCCCCAGGAGGGATACGAGCAGTACTTC. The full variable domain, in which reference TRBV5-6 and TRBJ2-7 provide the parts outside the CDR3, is DAGVTQSPTHLIKTRGQQVTLRCSPKSGHDTVSWYQQALGQGPQFIFQYYEEEERQRGNFPDRFSGHQFPNYSSELNVNALLLGDSALYLCASNPQEGYEQYFGPGTRLTVT.

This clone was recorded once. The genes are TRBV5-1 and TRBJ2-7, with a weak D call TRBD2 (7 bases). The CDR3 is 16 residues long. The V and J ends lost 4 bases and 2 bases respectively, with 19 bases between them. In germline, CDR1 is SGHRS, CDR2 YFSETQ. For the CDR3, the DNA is TGCGCCAGCAGCCCAAGGTGGGGGGGGCAGCCCTACGAGCAGTACTTC. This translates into CASSPRWGGQPYEQYF.

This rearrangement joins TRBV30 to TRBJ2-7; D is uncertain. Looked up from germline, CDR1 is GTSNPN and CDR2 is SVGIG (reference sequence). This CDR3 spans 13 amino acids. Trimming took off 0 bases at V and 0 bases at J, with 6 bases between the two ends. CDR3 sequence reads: CAWSVSPSYEQYF. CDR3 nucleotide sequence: TGTGCCTGGAGTGTAAGCCCCTCCTACGAGCAGTACTTC.

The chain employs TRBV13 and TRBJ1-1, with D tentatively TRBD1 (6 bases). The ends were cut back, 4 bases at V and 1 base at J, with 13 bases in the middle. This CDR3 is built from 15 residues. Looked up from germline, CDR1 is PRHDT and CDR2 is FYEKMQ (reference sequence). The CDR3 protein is CASSSTGRGNTEAFF. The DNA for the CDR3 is TGTGCCAGCAGCTCTACAGGGAGGGGGAACACTGAAGCTTTCTTT.

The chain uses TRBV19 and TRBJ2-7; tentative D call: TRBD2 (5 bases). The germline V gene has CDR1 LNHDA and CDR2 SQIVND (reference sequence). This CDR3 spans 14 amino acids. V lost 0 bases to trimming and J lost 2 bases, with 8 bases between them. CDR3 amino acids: CASSIEGSTYEQYF. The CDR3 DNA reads TGTGCCAGTAGTATAGAGGGGAGTACCTACGAGCAGTACTTC.